This T cell receptor (beta chain) was sequenced for a study of shared clonotypes between healthy human individuals. Overall study results and limits: Blood was the sole source, and tissue repertoires probably differ. About 5% of naive CD4 clonotypes were shared across several donors.

Deep-level settings were used for running the assay. For every subset, genomic DNA was evenly distributed across several immunoSEQ plates. Assay used: immunoSEQ multiplex PCR; TCRdb lists only in-frame clones, some missing. The data contain around 2.5 million clones, 93% of them seen just once; the ten biggest clones take up 0.35% to 0.45%. Comments on this clone: Its antigen is undetermined.

Germline CDR1 and CDR2: SGHDN and FVKESK. Trimming left V 2 bases short and J 5 bases short, with 6 bases between. The CDR3 is 12 amino acids. This chain joins TRBV14 and TRBJ2-5, with D uncertain. The material sequenced was naive CD4+ T cells from PBMCs. Subset of the sample: CD45RA+ positively selected. This TCR was sampled from a man aged 18 to 30 in good health. Some clones in this sample may be carry-over from other donors' samples. CDR3 protein: CASSQRYETQYF. CDR3 in DNA: TGTGCCAGCAGCCAACGCTATGAGACCCAGTACTTC.